The present T cell receptor (beta chain) was sequenced within a study of T cell responses to AZD1222 COVID-19 vaccine (dated by TCRdb to about 2021). Regarding the study in general: AZD1222 recipients whose second dose came at about 4 weeks and those whose second dose came at about 12 weeks were combined into one group, since spike-specific TCR depth and breadth did not differ between the two schedules. Trial participants were enrolled into age subgroups of 18-55, 56-69 and 70-plus years, which contained about 150, 28 and 57 TCR-sequenced participants, respectively. TCR sequencing covered approximately 230 trial participants: about 210 given two doses of AZD1222 and around 26 given two doses of MenACWY control vaccine.

A remark on this clone: Its target antigen remains unknown. The input lacks base qualities; no much larger clone sits a single base away.

Sample time point, as interpreted from the label and publication: baseline before first vaccination. Vaccinee samples were obtained from the UK trials COV001 and COV002, which included a single-blind randomized controlled phase 2/3 trial of AZD1222 (ChAdOx1 nCoV-19) in healthy adults. For TCRbeta chain sequencing, PBMC samples from trial participants were taken at day 0 and at day 28 after the second dose. The CDR3 regions of human TCRbeta chains were analyzed by immunosequencing. The original methods were these. Repertoire TCRs were matched against a reference library of SARS-CoV-2-specific TCRs generated with the MIRA antigen-specificity platform. Breadth meant the fraction of unique TCRs that were SARS-CoV-2-associated, whereas depth meant the fraction of total T cells that were SARS-CoV-2-associated. Using the MIRA data, each spike-specific TCR was assigned both to the spike region to which the TCR was reactive and to a CD4 or CD8 class. Log10-transformed breadth and depth values were compared by one-way ANOVA with Sidak's multiple comparisons tests. TCRdb holds this immuneACCESS table with in-frame rearrangements only. Some clones are missing; in checked studies, unresolved V genes explain under half, and the rest has no known cause. V, J and clone size were drawn from that table, and D and trimming were deduced from the DNA. In all, the sample holds about 190,000 clones, and roughly 93% of those were seen once. The ten largest clones take up approximately 0.97% of the sample.

The paper as a whole reports these results and caveats: Participants were mostly white British, with more females than males. The authors suggested clonal diversity may have been underestimated. In the small 56-69-year group, the increase in depth fell short of significance, most likely because of low power. CD4 TCRs associated with the vaccine covered the entire spike protein, and the dominant responses were in regions 160-218 and 743-854. Conclusions about previously exposed vaccinees are limited, since just six AZD1222 recipients were seropositive for SARS-CoV-2 at baseline. No day 14 peak-response samples were available, so repertoires were characterized only after the peak T cell response. After two AZD1222 doses, both the breadth and the depth of spike-specific TCRs were significantly higher than at day 0 and than in MenACWY recipients. Reportedly, almost half of the unique spike-specific TCRs recognized epitopes lying outside the regions that are mutated in the B.1.351 and B.1.1.7 variants.

The sample consisted of peripheral blood, taken on day 0 of AZD1222 vaccination. The sequence came from an adult in good health.

The DNA sequence reads TGTGCCAGCAGCCACGCCCGGGACTACACAGATACGCAGTATTTT. It translates to CASSHARDYTDTQYF. The chain is made from TRBV28 and TRBJ2-3; a stretch of 7 junction bases matches TRBD2. Trimming leaves V shorter by 6 bases and J shorter by 2 bases, with the junction holding 8 bases beyond the gene matches. Including cysteine and phenylalanine, the CDR3 has 15 amino acids. Only CDR3 DNA is held: 45 bases, read in frame from base 1. For CDR1 and CDR2, the germline V gene lists MDHEN and SYDVKM.